One sample yielded the 29 T cell receptor beta chains listed below, sequenced in a study of blood T cells in healthy people across ages. A second roughly 6 to 11 cycle PCR used barcoded and J-beta primers. From the 5' RACE reads, TCRdb called clonotypes with MiXCR, one entry per CDR3 protein. The sample yields 600,000 to 850,000 distinct CDR3 sequences, 25% seen once. These data are also associated with another study on T cells of mothers and their children.

Sequenced sample: blood. The receptors were sampled from a boy aged 10-17 years in good health.

The CDR3 loop is CASSRTGQGTDTQYF. The CDR3 coding sequence is TGTGCCAGCAGCCGAACGGGACAGGGAACAGATACGCAGTATTTT. The rearrangement links TRBV7-9 to TRBJ2-3; 9 bases are shared with TRBD1. Trimming at V came to 5 bases and at J to 3 bases, leaving 6 bases not matched to a gene. The CDR3 extends over 15 amino acids. Germline CDR1 and CDR2: SEHNR and FQNEAQ (reference sequence).

In its sample, this clonotype was seen a few times. The V and J genes are TRBV20-1 and TRBJ2-3; 8 bases are shared with TRBD2. The V gene's germline CDR1 is DFQATT and CDR2 SNEGSKA (reference sequence). With 1 base clipped from V and 3 bases from J, the junction kept 6 bases outside the gene matches. The CDR3 is 15 residues long. CDR3 sequence reads: CSARVGRGATDTQYF. CDR3 in DNA: TGCAGTGCTAGAGTCGGGCGGGGGGCGACAGATACGCAGTATTTT.

This clonotype was seen more than once but under ten times. The V gene is TRBV7-9, the J gene TRBJ2-5, with D possibly being TRBD2 (6 bases). This CDR3 is 14 amino acids long. The germline V and J ends were trimmed by 3 bases and 1 base, with 9 bases remaining between them. Germline V CDR1 and CDR2: SEHNR, FQNEAQ (reference sequence). The CDR3 DNA follows: TGTGCCAGCAGCTTTGGGGGGATCCAAGAGACCCAGTACTTC. Protein product: CASSFGGIQETQYF.

This clonotype was detected only a few times. V gene TRBV28 combines with J gene TRBJ1-2; D is possibly TRBD1 (5 bases). The V and J ends lost 2 bases and 2 bases respectively, with 9 bases between them. The germline V gene encodes CDR1 MDHEN and CDR2 SYDVKM. CDR3 length: 14 residues. CDR3 loop: CASSLPGQNYGYTF. The CDR3 DNA is TGTGCCAGCAGTTTACCAGGGCAGAACTATGGCTACACCTTC.

At least ten counts were recorded for this clonotype. J is TRBJ2-5 and V is TRBV29-1, with D uncertain. Germline assignment: CDR1 SQVTM and CDR2 ANQGSEA. V was shortened by 2 bases and J by 5 bases, with 12 bases between the two germline ends. The CDR3 has 13 amino acids. The CDR3 sequence: CSVEWFGMETQYF. The CDR3 nucleotides read TGCAGCGTTGAATGGTTTGGTATGGAGACCCAGTACTTC.

The gene calls are TRBV24-1 and TRBJ2-5; D is undetermined. This CDR3 contains 14 residues. V lost 4 bases and J 2 bases, leaving 10 bases between the germline ends. Germline V gene data show CDR1 as KGHDR and CDR2 as SFDVKD. The CDR3 here is CATSDLHGQETQYF. The CDR3 region has the DNA TGTGCCACCAGTGACCTACATGGACAAGAGACCCAGTACTTC.

The chain employs TRBV7-3 and TRBJ2-3; 14 nucleotides line up with TRBD2. This CDR3 region has 16 residues. V gave up 2 bases and J gave up 6 bases; unmatched junction bases: 4. Germline V gene data show CDR1 as SGHTA and CDR2 as FQGTGA. This CDR3 is CASSLAGLAGADTQYF. CDR3 nucleotides: TGTGCCAGCAGCTTAGCGGGACTAGCGGGAGCGGATACGCAGTATTTT.

This clonotype has a handful of counts. The chain recombines TRBV21-1 with TRBJ2-3; whether TRBD2, the table's D call, matches the DNA was not checked. TRBV21-1 constitutes a pseudogene. This CDR3 has 16 residues. The CDR3 DNA follows: TGTGCCAGCAGCAAAAGGGAACTAGCGGGCGCAGATACGCAGTATTTT. Amino acid sequence: CASSKRELAGADTQYF.

Note on this clonotype: In this CDR3 the conserved last residue, phenylalanine or tryptophan, is missing, so a read error is likely. The J gene is TRBJ2-2, the V gene TRBV29-1, with D perhaps assigned TRBD1 or TRBD2 (5 bases each). V was cut by 0 bases and J by 2 bases, with 13 bases left in between. The germline CDR1 and CDR2 sequences are SQVTM and ANQGSEA. The CDR3 runs to 16 residues. CDR3 in amino acids: CSVEELGRTNTGELFL. The CDR3 DNA follows: TGCAGCGTTGAAGAACTGGGACGGACAAACACCGGGGAGCTGTTTCTT.

The gene calls are TRBV5-1 and TRBJ2-5, with D unresolved. CDR3 length: 18 residues. Germline CDR1 reads SGHRS; CDR2 reads YFSETQ. Trimming cost V 0 bases and J 1 base, with 19 bases left between them. The CDR3 DNA reads as TGCGCCAGCAGCTTGGGTCGGTCAGCAGACGTTCTCCAAGAGACCCAGTACTTC. Translating gives CASSLGRSADVLQETQYF.

V and J are TRBV12-3 or TRBV12-4 and TRBJ2-3, with TRBD2 matching 7 bases. The CDR3 totals 15 residues. The junction had 5 bases not matched to a gene; V was cut back by 3 bases and J by 2 bases. CDR3 coding DNA: TGTGCCAGCAGTTTTTTGGGAGGGCTCACAGATACGCAGTATTTT. This codes for CASSFLGGLTDTQYF.

With regard to this clonotype: One junction end does not reproduce the germline sequence, and a read error may be involved. The V gene is TRBV3-1, the J gene TRBJ1-2; D gene uncertain. The CDR3 has 13 amino acids. CDR1 and CDR2 from the germline V gene are LGHDT and YNNKEL (reference sequence). The CDR3 DNA reads as TGTGCCAGCAGCCAAGGGGTGGACTATAGCTACACCTTC. It encodes CASSQGVDYSYTF.

The sample holds many counts of this clonotype. The J gene is TRBJ2-5, the V gene TRBV24-1, with TRBD2 as a possible D gene (5 bases). The DNA end is more similar to TRBJ2-1, so the J call may be wrong. This CDR3 region has 16 residues. The germline V gene encodes CDR1 KGHDR and CDR2 SFDVKD. CDR3 in DNA: TGTGCCACCAGTGATCGATTAGCCGGGAAGGGAAATGAGCAGTTCTTC. Residues: CATSDRLAGKGNEQFF.

This clonotype was detected ten times or more. The chain has TRBV9 and TRBJ1-6; perhaps TRBD1 as D (5 bases). Germline CDR1 and CDR2: SGDLS and YYNGEE. Trimming stripped 0 bases from V and 0 bases from J, with 16 bases between. The CDR3 runs 19 residues. The CDR3 nucleotides are TGTGCCAGCAGCGTAGATGGGGGAATCGGAGTCTCCTATAATTCACCCCTCCACTTT. Its translation: CASSVDGGIGVSYNSPLHF.

The chain recombines TRBV20-1 with TRBJ2-5; TRBD2 matches at 10 bases. Germline trimming cut 0 bases from V and 1 base from J; bases unmatched to any gene: 5. CDR3 length: 16 residues. The germline CDR1 and CDR2 sequences are DFQATT and SNEGSKA (reference sequence). The CDR3 bases are TGCAGTGCTAGAGAGGGTAGCGGGGGGACCCAAGAGACCCAGTACTTC. It codes for CSAREGSGGTQETQYF.

This clonotype has only a few counts. CDR3 in DNA: TGTGCCAGCAGGGACGGTGCCTACGAGCAGTACTTC. Residues: CASRDGAYEQYF. The rearrangement joins TRBV21-1 to TRBJ2-7. TRBV21-1 is annotated as a pseudogene. The CDR3 consists of 12 residues.

This sequence joins TRBV28 and TRBJ2-5, with 10 bases lining up with TRBD1. From germline, CDR1 is MDHEN and CDR2 SYDVKM. This CDR3 comprises 17 residues. The ends lost 6 bases at V and 4 bases at J; junction bases unmatched: 14. The DNA for the CDR3 is TGTGCCAGCAGCCGGACCCTGGGACAGGGGAAGTCAGAGACCCAGTACTTC. It translates to CASSRTLGQGKSETQYF.

This chain connects TRBV6-5 to TRBJ1-2; TRBD1 matches at 8 bases. The CDR3 totals 14 residues. Germline CDR1 reads MNHEY; CDR2 reads SVGAGI. V lost 7 bases and J lost 5; bases outside the gene matches: 9. As DNA, the CDR3 is TGTGCCAGCACTCGAACAGGGGGGCAATATGGCTACACCTTC. Its translation: CASTRTGGQYGYTF.

This clonotype was picked up many times. The chain carries TRBV7-8 and TRBJ2-5; 8 bases line up with TRBD2. The germline gives CDR1 SGHVS, CDR2 FQNEAQ. This CDR3 contains 14 residues. V lost 3 bases to trimming and J lost 4 bases; unmatched junction nucleotides: 4. The CDR3 bases are TGTGCCAGCAGCTTGCCGGGAGGGGCAGAGACCCAGTACTTC. Amino acids: CASSLPGGAETQYF.

The V and J genes are TRBV4-1 and TRBJ2-7; no firm D call. The J call is in doubt because the DNA end fits TRBJ2-5 better. In germline, CDR1 is MGHRA, CDR2 YSYEKL. The CDR3 loop spans 16 amino acids. The CDR3 DNA reads as TGCGCCAGCAGCTCCCCGGCCTTGTCAGCGTCGGAGACCCAGTACTTC. This encodes CASSSPALSASETQYF.

This chain's CDR3 is CASSLGGEAREQYF. In nucleotides, the CDR3 is TGCGCCAGCAGCTTGGGGGGCGAGGCGCGCGAGCAGTACTTC. J is TRBJ2-7 and V is TRBV5-1; D is perhaps TRBD1 (5 bases). Germline assignment: CDR1 SGHRS and CDR2 YFSETQ. The CDR3 totals 14 residues. Trimming stripped 0 bases from V and 6 bases from J, with 13 bases between.

V is TRBV7-3 and J is TRBJ2-7, with a tentative D call TRBD2 (6 bases). Trimming left V 1 base short and J 3 bases short, with 13 bases between. This CDR3 is 15 amino acids long. Germline V gene data show CDR1 as SGHTA and CDR2 as FQGTGA. Here the CDR3 reads CASSLNTGGHYEQYF. The CDR3 bases are TGTGCCAGCAGCTTAAACACCGGGGGTCACTACGAGCAGTACTTC.

The chain recombines TRBV29-1 with TRBJ1-4; D is perhaps TRBD1 (5 bases). Trimming pared 7 bases from V and 7 bases from J, leaving 7 bases between. CDR3 length: 10 amino acids. Germline V gives CDR1 SQVTM, CDR2 ANQGSEA. The CDR3 region is CSAGGEKLFF. DNA of the CDR3: TGCAGCGCCGGGGGTGAAAAACTGTTTTTT.

The gene calls are TRBV6-2 or TRBV6-3 and TRBJ1-5; D is unresolved. From germline, CDR1 is MNHEY and CDR2 SVGEGT. The V end was cut by 0 bases, the J end by 4 bases, with 10 bases between. The CDR3 contains 15 residues. The CDR3: CASSYSGIRNQPQHF. CDR3 DNA sequence: TGTGCCAGCAGTTACTCAGGGATTAGAAATCAGCCCCAGCATTTT.

This clonotype was seen at least ten times. The chain uses TRBV20-1 and TRBJ2-7; 8 bases line up with TRBD2. V lost 4 bases to trimming and J lost 2 bases; unmatched junction nucleotides: 13. CDR1 DFQATT and CDR2 SNEGSKA come from the germline V gene (reference sequence). This CDR3 has 16 residues. The CDR3 loop reads CSAKPRGAGATYEQYF. CDR3 nucleotides: TGCAGTGCTAAACCTCGAGGAGCGGGGGCAACCTACGAGCAGTACTTC.

This clonotype was seen more than once but under ten times. The V and J genes are TRBV4-1 and TRBJ2-5; D unclear. Trimming removed 2 bases from V and 1 base from J, with 11 bases in between. The CDR3 totals 15 residues. The germline gives CDR1 MGHRA, CDR2 YSYEKL. The CDR3 region has the DNA TGCGCCAGCAGCCAATACAACAGACTCCAAGAGACCCAGTACTTC. Its protein is CASSQYNRLQETQYF.

The chain has TRBV6-5 and TRBJ1-2; 12 bases are shared with TRBD1. The CDR3 extends over 16 amino acids. J gave up 4 bases and V 2 bases, and 5 bases lay outside the gene matches. The germline gives CDR1 MNHEY, CDR2 SVGAGI. This CDR3 reads CASSYRGQGAGYGYTF. The CDR3 nucleotides read TGTGCCAGCAGTTACCGGGGACAGGGGGCTGGCTATGGCTACACCTTC.

This clonotype has just a few counts. The chain carries TRBV29-1 and TRBJ1-4, with a possible D match to TRBD1 (5 bases). CDR3 length: 14 amino acids. Germline CDR1 reads SQVTM; CDR2 reads ANQGSEA. The ends were cut back, 4 bases at V and 11 bases at J, with 20 bases in the middle. The CDR3 protein is CSVGSIEGRVKLFF. Here the CDR3 DNA reads TGCAGCGTTGGGTCGATAGAGGGGAGGGTGAAACTGTTTTTT.

The chain recombines TRBV15 with TRBJ2-1; D is unclear. The V gene lost 3 bases and the J gene lost 4 bases, with 4 bases spanning the gap. The CDR3 runs to 12 residues. In germline, CDR1 is LNHNV, CDR2 YYDKDF (reference sequence). The CDR3 region is CATSSNYNEQFF. The CDR3 bases are TGTGCCACCAGCAGCAATTACAATGAGCAGTTCTTC.